The TCR beta chain described here comes from a study of post-analysis software for immune sequencing data. Every TCR beta cDNA library bore unique molecular identifiers. Each CDR3 protein gets one entry after TCRdb re-called the PCR reads with MiXCR. The table lists 820,000 or so distinct CDR3 sequences, 53% of them singletons. CDR3 length: 12 amino acids. Germline V lookup: CDR1 SQVTM, CDR2 ANQGSEA. Notes on the study in general: Roughly five TRBV segments were more frequent in patients than controls; TRBV5-6, TRBV5-1 and TRBV20-1 belonged to this group.

A few counts support this clonotype. Its antigen is unknown. The chain has TRBV29-1 and TRBJ2-4; possibly TRBD1 or TRBD2 for D (6 bases each). The end of the DNA fits TRBJ2-5 better, so the J call may be wrong. This TCR derives from a girl aged 5 to 17 with multiple sclerosis. The sequencing sample was made of blood. This chain's CDR3 is CSVGGAKETQYF. The CDR3 coding sequence is TGCAGCGTTGGGGGGGCAAAGGAGACCCAGTACTTC.